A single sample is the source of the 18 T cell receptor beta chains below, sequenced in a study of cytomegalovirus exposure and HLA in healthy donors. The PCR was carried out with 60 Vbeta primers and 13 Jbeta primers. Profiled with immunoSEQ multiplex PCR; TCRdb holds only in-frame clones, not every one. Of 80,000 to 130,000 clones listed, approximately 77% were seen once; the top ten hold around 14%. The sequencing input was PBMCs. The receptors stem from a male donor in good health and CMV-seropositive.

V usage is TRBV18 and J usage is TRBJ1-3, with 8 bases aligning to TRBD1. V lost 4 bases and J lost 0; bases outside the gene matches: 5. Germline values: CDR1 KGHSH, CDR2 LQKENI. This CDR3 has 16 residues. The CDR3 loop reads CASSLGTGLSGNTIYF. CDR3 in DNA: TGTGCCAGCTCACTAGGGACAGGACTCTCTGGAAACACCATATATTTT.

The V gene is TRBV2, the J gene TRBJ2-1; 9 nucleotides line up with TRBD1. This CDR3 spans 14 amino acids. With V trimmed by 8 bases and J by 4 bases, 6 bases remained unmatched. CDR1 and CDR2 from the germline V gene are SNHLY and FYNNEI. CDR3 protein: CASYTGTGYNEQFF. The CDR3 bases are TGTGCCAGCTATACCGGGACAGGGTACAATGAGCAGTTCTTC.

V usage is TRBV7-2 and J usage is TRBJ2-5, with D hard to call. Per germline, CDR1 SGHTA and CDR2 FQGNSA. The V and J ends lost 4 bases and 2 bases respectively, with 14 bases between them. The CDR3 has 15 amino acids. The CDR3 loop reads CASSSRRSVQETQYF. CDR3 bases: TGTGCCAGCAGCTCACGAAGAAGCGTTCAAGAGACCCAGTACTTC. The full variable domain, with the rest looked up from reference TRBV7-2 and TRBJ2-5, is GAGVSQSPSNKVTEKGKDVELRCDPISGHTALYWYRQSLGQGLEFLIYFQGNSAPDKSGLPSDRFSAERTGGSVSTLTIQRTQQEDSAVYLCASSSRRSVQETQYFGPGTRLLVL.

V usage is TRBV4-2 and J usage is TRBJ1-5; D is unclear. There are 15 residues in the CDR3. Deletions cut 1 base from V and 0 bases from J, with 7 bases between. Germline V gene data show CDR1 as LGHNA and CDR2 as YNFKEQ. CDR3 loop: CASSQVYVSNQPQHF. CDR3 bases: TGTGCCAGCAGCCAAGTCTACGTTAGCAATCAGCCCCAGCATTTT.

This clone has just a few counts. The CDR3 coding sequence is TGTGCCAGCAGCACGATCAGGAATTTTAATGAAAAACTGTTTTTT. This encodes CASSTIRNFNEKLFF. The J gene is TRBJ1-4, the V gene TRBV11-2; D is unclear. The germline V gene encodes CDR1 SGHAT and CDR2 FQNNGV. The CDR3 has 15 residues. Deletions cut 5 bases from V and 4 bases from J, with 14 bases between.

The CDR3 bases are TGCGCCAGCAGCCAAGATACCTATTCTGGGGCCAACGTCCTGACTTTC. Translating gives CASSQDTYSGANVLTF. The chain uses TRBV4-3 and TRBJ2-6; D remains ambiguous. The germline V and J ends were trimmed by 0 bases and 1 base, with 7 bases remaining between them. The CDR3 has 16 amino acids. Germline V lookup: CDR1 LGHNA, CDR2 YSLEER.

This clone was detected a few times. The CDR3 spells CSVEETVHQPQHF. The DNA of the CDR3 is TGCAGCGTTGAGGAAACAGTGCATCAGCCCCAGCATTTT. This sequence joins TRBV29-1 and TRBJ1-5; no clear D gene. CDR1 is SQVTM, CDR2 ANQGSEA, per germline. V lost 3 bases, J lost 5 bases, and 11 bases lay in between. The CDR3 has 13 amino acids.

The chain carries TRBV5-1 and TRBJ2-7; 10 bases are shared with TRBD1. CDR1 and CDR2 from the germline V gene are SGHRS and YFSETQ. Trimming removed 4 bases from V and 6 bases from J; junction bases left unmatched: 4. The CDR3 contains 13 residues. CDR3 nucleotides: TGCGCCAGCAGCGAGGACAGGGGGAGCGAGCAGTACTTC. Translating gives CASSEDRGSEQYF.

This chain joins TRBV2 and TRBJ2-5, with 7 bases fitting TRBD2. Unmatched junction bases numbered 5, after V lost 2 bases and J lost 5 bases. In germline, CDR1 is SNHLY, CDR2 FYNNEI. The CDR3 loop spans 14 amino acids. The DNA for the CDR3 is TGTGCCAGCAGTGAAATCCGGGGAGGGGAGACCCAGTACTTC. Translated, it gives CASSEIRGGETQYF.

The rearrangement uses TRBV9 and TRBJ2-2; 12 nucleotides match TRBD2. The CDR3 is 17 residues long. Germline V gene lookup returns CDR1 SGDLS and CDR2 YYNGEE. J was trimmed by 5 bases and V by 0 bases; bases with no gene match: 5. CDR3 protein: CASSVGRLAGATGELFF. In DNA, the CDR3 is TGTGCCAGCAGCGTAGGCCGACTAGCGGGGGCTACCGGGGAGCTGTTTTTT.

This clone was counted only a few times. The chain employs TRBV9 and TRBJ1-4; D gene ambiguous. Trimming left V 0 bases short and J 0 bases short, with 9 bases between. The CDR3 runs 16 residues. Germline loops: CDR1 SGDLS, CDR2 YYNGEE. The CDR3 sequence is CASSVEKLATNEKLFF. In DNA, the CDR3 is TGTGCCAGCAGCGTAGAGAAACTCGCAACTAATGAAAAACTGTTTTTT.

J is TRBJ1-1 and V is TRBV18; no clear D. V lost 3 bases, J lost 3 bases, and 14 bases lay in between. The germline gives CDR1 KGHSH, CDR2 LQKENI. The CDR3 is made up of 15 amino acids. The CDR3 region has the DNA TGTGCCAGCTCACCCGACACTCGACCGGACACTGAAGCTTTCTTT. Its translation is CASSPDTRPDTEAFF.

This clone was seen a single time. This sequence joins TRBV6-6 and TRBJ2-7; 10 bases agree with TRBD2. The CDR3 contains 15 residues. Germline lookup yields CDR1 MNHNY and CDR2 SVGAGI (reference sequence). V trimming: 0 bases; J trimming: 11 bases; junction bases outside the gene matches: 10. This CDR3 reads CASSYSLLAGGREYF. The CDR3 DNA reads TGTGCCAGCAGTTACTCATTATTAGCGGGGGGCCGGGAGTACTTC.

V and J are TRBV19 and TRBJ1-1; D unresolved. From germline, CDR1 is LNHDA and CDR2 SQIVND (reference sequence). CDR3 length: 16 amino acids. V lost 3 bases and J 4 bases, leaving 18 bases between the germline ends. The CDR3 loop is CASSIGKGGLATEAFF. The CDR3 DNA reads TGTGCCAGTAGTATCGGGAAAGGAGGTTTGGCCACTGAAGCTTTCTTT.

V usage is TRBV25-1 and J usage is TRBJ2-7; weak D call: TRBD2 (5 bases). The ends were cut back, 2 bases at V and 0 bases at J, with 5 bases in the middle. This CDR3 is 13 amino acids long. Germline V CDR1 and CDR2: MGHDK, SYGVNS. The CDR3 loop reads CASSERDSYEQYF. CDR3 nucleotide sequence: TGTGCCAGCAGTGAACGGGACTCCTACGAGCAGTACTTC.

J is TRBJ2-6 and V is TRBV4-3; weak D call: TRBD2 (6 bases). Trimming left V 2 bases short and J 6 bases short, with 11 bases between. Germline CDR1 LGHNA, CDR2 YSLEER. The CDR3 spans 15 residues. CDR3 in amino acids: CASSQRPGEANVLTF. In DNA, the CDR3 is TGCGCCAGCAGCCAAAGACCGGGGGAGGCCAACGTCCTGACTTTC.

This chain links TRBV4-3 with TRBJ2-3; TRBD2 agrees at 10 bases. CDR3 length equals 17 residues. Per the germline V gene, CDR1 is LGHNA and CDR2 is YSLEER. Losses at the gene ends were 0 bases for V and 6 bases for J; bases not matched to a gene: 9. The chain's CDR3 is CASSQDRASGGGDTQYF. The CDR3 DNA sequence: TGCGCCAGCAGCCAAGATCGAGCTAGCGGGGGAGGTGATACGCAGTATTTT.

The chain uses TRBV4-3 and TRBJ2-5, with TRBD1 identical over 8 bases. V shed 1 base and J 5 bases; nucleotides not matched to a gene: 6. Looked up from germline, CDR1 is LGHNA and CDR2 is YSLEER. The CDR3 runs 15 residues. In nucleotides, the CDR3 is TGCGCCAGCAGCCAAGGCAGGGGGCTTTGGGAGACCCAGTACTTC. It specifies CASSQGRGLWETQYF.